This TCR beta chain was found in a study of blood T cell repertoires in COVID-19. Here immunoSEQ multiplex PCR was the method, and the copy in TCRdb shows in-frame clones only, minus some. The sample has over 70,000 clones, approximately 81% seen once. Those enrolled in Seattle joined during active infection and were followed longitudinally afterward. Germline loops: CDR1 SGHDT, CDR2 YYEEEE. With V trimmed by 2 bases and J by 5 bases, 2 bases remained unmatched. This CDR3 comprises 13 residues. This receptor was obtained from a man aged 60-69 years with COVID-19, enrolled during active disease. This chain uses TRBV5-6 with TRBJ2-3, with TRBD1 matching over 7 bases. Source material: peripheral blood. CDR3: CASSLDREDTQYF. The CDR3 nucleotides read TGTGCCAGCAGCTTAGACAGGGAAGATACGCAGTATTTT.